The present T cell receptor (beta chain) was sequenced within a study of neoadjuvant anti-PD-1 for oral cavity cancer. Study at large: Patients mostly received three to four biweekly nivolumab doses at 3 mg/kg before surgery. Broader study findings: Treg/Th17 ratio rose with pretreatment blood and fell with post-treatment tumor TCRbeta clonality. After neoadjuvant nivolumab, PBMC T cell clonality was significantly higher in non-responders than responders.

Method: immunoSEQ multiplex PCR; TCRdb's copy keeps in-frame clones and lacks some. The table includes around 17,000 clones, about 70% detected once. On this clone itself: The antigen is undetermined.

Germline V lookup: CDR1 MNHNS, CDR2 SASEGT. The CDR3 covers 14 residues. V was cut by 10 bases and J by 2 bases, with 18 bases left in between. Patients were newly diagnosed with stage II-IVA oral cavity squamous cell carcinoma without prior systemic or radiation treatment. The sequence came from a person aged 35-79 years with oral cavity squamous cell carcinoma. The chain links TRBV6-1 to TRBJ2-7; a possible D gene is TRBD1 (6 bases). Material: PBMCs, obtained before nivolumab (anti-PD-1) treatment. DNA of the CDR3: TGTGCCACAAATGACAGGCCCTTCCCCTACGAGCAGTACTTC. Its protein product is CATNDRPFPYEQYF.